This T cell receptor beta chain originates from a study of shared clonotypes between healthy human individuals. On this clone: This specimen includes other DNA sequences encoding the same CDR3.

TCRdb's table, derived via immunoSEQ multiplex PCR, lists solely in-frame clones and lacks some. Here the sample spans more than 2 million clones, around 96% being singletons. Naive-designated CD8 cells lacked CD45RO, were positively enriched for CCR7, and omitted terminally differentiated effector memory CD45RA+ cells. This receptor was obtained from a man aged 18-30 years in good health. Sequencing was performed on naive CD8+ T cells sorted from blood.

The CDR3 DNA sequence: TGTGCCAGCAGTGAGGGGCAGGGACCCAACTATGGCTACACCTTC. Translated: CASSEGQGPNYGYTF. This chain uses TRBV6-1 with TRBJ1-2; a weak D match, TRBD1 (5 bases). The V gene's germline CDR1 is MNHNS and CDR2 SASEGT. The V gene lost 3 bases and the J gene lost 2 bases, with 13 bases spanning the gap. The CDR3 runs to 15 residues.